The clone carrying this TCR beta chain was detected only a few times. Authors' methods: Amplification of reference gene primers was used by the study to estimate nucleated cell counts. Clones were read by immunoSEQ multiplex PCR, and TCRdb kept only the in-frame ones, dropping some. That table gives V, J and clone size, and the DNA gave D and trimming. This sample has approximately 490,000 clones, with around 90% found just once. Recruits, aged 18 to 89 years, lived in 24 US areas. Donors in Cohort 3 who had recovered were those with two negative PCRs, healthcare professional clearance, or resolution of their symptoms. These data come from a study of blood T cell repertoires in COVID-19. Study-level information: The cDNA or gDNA used as material had been derived from T cells, B-cell-depleted T cells, or PBMCs.

The ends were cut back, 3 bases at V and 4 bases at J, with 15 bases in the middle. This CDR3 is 15 amino acids long. Germline V CDR1 and CDR2: MDHEN, SYDVKM. The source material was PBMCs or T cells enriched from blood (not recorded which). The receptor comes from a woman between 18 and 29 years old who had recovered from COVID-19. The rearrangement joins TRBV28 to TRBJ1-1; D is unresolved. CDR3 sequence (DNA): TGTGCCAGCAGTTTTCGTATGGGAGGAGGCACTGAAGCTTTCTTT. It specifies CASSFRMGGGTEAFF.